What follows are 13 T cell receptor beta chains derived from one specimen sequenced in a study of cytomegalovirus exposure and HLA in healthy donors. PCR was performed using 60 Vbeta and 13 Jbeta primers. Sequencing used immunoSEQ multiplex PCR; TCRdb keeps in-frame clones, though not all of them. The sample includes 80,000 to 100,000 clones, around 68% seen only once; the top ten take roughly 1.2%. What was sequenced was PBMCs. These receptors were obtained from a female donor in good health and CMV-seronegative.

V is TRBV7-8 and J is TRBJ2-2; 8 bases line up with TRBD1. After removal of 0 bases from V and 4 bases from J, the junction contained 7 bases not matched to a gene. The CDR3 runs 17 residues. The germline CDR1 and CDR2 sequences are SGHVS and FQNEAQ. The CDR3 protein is CASSLARQGSSTGELFF. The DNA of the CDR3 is TGTGCCAGCAGCTTAGCTCGACAGGGGAGTAGCACCGGGGAGCTGTTTTTT.

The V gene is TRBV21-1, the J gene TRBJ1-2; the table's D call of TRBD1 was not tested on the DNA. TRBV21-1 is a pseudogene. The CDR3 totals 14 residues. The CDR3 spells CASPTEEQGDGYTF. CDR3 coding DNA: TGTGCCAGCCCCACGGAGGAACAGGGGGATGGCTACACCTTC.

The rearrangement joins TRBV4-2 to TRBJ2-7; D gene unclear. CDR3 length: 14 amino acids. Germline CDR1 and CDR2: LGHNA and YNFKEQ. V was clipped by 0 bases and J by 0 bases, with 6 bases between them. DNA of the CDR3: TGTGCCAGCAGCCAAGAAATAAACTCCTACGAGCAGTACTTC. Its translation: CASSQEINSYEQYF.

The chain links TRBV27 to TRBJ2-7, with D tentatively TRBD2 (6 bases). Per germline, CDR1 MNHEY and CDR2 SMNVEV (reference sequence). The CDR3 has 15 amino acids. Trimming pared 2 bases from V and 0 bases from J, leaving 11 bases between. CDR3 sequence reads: CASSLERVPSYEQYF. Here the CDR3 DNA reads TGTGCCAGCAGTTTAGAGCGGGTACCCTCCTACGAGCAGTACTTC.

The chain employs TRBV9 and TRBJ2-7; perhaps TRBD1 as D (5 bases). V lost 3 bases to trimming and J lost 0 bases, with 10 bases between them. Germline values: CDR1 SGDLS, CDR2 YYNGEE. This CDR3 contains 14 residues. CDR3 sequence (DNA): TGTGCCAGCAGCGCCACAGGCCTCTCCTACGAGCAGTACTTC. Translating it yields CASSATGLSYEQYF.

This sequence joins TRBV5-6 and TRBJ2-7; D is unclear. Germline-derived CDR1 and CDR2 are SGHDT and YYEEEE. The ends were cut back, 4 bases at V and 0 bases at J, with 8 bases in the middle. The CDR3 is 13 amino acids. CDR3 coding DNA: TGTGCCAGCAGCGGCAGGTTCTCCTACGAGCAGTACTTC. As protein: CASSGRFSYEQYF.

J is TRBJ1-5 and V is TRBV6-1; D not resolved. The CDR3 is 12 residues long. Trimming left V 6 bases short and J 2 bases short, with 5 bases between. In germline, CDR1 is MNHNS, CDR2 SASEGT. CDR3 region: CASREGNQPQHF. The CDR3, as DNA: TGTGCCAGCAGAGAGGGCAATCAGCCCCAGCATTTT.

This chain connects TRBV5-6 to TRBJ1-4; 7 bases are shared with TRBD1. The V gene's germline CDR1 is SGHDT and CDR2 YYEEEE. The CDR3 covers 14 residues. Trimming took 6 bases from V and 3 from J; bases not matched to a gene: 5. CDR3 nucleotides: TGTGCCAGCAAAATTCAGGGGGCTAATGAAAAACTGTTTTTT. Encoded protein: CASKIQGANEKLFF.

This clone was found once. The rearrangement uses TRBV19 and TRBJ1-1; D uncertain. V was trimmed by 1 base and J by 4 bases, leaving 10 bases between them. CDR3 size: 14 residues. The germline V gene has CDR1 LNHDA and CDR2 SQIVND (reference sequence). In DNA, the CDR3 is TGTGCCAGTAGTATAGGTGCGGCAGTCACTGAAGCTTTCTTT. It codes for CASSIGAAVTEAFF.

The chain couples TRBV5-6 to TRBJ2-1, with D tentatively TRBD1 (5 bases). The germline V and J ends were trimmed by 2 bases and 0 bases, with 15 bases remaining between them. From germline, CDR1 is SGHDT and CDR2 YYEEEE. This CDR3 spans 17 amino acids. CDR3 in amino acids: CASSLEFATVSYNEQFF. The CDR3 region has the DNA TGTGCCAGCAGCTTAGAGTTCGCGACAGTCTCCTACAATGAGCAGTTCTTC.

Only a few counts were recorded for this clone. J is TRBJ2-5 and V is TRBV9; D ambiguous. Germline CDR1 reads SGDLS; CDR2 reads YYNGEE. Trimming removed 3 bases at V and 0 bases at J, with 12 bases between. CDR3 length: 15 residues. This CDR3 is CASSAGQTYQETQYF. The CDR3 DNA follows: TGTGCCAGCAGCGCTGGGCAGACGTACCAAGAGACCCAGTACTTC.

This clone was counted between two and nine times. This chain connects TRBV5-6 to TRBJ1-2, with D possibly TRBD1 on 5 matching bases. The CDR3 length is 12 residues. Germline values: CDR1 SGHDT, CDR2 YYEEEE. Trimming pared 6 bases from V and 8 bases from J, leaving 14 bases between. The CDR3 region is CASTQEGYGYTF. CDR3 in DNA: TGTGCCAGCACCCAGGAGGGGTACGGCTACACCTTC.

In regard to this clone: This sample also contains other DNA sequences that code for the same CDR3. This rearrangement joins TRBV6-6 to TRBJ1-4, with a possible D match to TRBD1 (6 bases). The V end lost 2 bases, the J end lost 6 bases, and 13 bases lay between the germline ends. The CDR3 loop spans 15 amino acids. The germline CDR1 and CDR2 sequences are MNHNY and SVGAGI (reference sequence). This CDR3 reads CASSYLAAGDEKLFF. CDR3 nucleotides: TGTGCCAGCAGTTACCTCGCGGCAGGGGATGAAAAACTGTTTTTT.